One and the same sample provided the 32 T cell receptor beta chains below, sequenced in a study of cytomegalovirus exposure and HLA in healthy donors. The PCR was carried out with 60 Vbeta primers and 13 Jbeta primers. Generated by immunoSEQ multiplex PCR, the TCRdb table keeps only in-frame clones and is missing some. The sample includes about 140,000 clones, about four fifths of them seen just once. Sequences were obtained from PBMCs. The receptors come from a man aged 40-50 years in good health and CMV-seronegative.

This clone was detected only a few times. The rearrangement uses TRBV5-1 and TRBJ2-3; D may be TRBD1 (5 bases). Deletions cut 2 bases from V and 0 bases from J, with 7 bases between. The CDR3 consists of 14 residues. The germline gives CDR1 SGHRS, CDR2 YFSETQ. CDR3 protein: CASSLQVSTDTQYF. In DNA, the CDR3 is TGCGCCAGCAGCTTACAGGTTAGCACAGATACGCAGTATTTT.

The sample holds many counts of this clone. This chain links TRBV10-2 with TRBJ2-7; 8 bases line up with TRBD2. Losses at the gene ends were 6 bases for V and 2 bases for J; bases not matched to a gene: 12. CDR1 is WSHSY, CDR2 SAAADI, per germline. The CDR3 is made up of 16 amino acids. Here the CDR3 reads CASSGTSISRAYEQYF. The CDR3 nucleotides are TGCGCCAGCAGCGGGACTAGTATCAGTAGAGCCTACGAGCAGTACTTC.

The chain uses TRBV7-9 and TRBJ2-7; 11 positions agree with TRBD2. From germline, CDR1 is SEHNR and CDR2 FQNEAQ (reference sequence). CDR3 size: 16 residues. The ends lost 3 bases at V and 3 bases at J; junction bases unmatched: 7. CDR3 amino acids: CASSFSGGVSVYEQYF. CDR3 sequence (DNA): TGTGCCAGCAGCTTTAGCGGGGGGGTGTCGGTCTACGAGCAGTACTTC.

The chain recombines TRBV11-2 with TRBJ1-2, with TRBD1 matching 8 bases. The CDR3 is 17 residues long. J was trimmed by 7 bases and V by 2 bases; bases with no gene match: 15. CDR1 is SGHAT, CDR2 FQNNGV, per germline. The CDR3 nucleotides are TGTGCCAGCAGCTTAAACATCGTTGGACAGGGCGGGTCTGGCTACACCTTC. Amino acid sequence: CASSLNIVGQGGSGYTF.

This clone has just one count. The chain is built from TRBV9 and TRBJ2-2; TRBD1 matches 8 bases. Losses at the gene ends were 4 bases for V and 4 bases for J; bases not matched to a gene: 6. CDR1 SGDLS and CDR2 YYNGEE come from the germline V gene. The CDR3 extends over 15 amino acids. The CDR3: CASSTGGTITGELFF. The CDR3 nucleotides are TGTGCCAGCAGCACAGGGGGTACGATCACCGGGGAGCTGTTTTTT. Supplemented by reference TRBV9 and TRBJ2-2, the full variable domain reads DSGVTQTPKHLITATGQRVTLRCSPRSGDLSVYWYQQSLDQGLQFLIQYYNGEERAKGNILERFSAQQFPDLHSELNLSSLELGDSALYFCASSTGGTITGELFFGEGSRLTVL.

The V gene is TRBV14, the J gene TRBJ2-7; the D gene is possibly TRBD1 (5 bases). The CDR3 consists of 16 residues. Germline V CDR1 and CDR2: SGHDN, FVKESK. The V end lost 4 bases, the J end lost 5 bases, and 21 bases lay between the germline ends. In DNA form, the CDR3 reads TGTGCCAGCAGCCCGCCGGTTTCGGCAGGGTTCCACGAGCAGTACTTC. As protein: CASSPPVSAGFHEQYF.

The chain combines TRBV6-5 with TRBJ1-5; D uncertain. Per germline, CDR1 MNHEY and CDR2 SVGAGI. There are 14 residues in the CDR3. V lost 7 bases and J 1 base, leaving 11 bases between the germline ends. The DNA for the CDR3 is TGTGCCAGCAAGGTGACTCAAAGCAATCAGCCCCAGCATTTT. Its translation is CASKVTQSNQPQHF.

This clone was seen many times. Here the CDR3 reads CASSPPTSVDEQYF. Here the CDR3 DNA reads TGTGCCAGCTCACCTCCGACTAGCGTAGACGAGCAGTACTTC. This rearrangement joins TRBV18 to TRBJ2-7; 8 nucleotides align to TRBD2. Germline trimming cut 3 bases from V and 5 bases from J; bases unmatched to any gene: 6. Germline assignment: CDR1 KGHSH and CDR2 LQKENI. This CDR3 is built from 14 residues.

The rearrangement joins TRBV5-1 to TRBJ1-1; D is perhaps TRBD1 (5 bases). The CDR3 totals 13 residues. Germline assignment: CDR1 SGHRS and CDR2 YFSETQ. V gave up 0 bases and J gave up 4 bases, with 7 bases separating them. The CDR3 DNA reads TGCGCCAGCAGCTTGGAGACAGTCACTGAAGCTTTCTTT. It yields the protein CASSLETVTEAFF. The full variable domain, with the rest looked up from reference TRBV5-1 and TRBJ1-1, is KAGVTQTPRYLIKTRGQQVTLSCSPISGHRSVSWYQQTPGQGLQFLFEYFSETQRNKGNFPGRFSGRQFSNSRSEMNVSTLELGDSALYLCASSLETVTEAFFGQGTRLTVV.

DNA of the CDR3: TGTGCCAGCAGCATGTTCGGGCGGGGAGATTACAATGAGCAGTTCTTC. Translation: CASSMFGRGDYNEQFF. The rearrangement joins TRBV7-2 to TRBJ2-1, with D possibly being TRBD2 (6 bases). Germline CDR1 SGHTA, CDR2 FQGNSA. V dropped 5 bases and J dropped 4 bases, with 18 bases sitting between them. The CDR3 extends over 16 amino acids. Full variable domain (remainder filled in from reference TRBV7-2 and TRBJ2-1): GAGVSQSPSNKVTEKGKDVELRCDPISGHTALYWYRQSLGQGLEFLIYFQGNSAPDKSGLPSDRFSAERTGGSVSTLTIQRTQQEDSAVYLCASSMFGRGDYNEQFFGPGTRLTVL.

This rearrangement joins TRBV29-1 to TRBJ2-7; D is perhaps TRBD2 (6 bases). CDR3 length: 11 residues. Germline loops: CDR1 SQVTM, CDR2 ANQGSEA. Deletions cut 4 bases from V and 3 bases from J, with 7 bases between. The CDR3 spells CSVAGGYEQYF. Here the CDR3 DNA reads TGCAGCGTTGCCGGGGGCTACGAGCAGTACTTC.

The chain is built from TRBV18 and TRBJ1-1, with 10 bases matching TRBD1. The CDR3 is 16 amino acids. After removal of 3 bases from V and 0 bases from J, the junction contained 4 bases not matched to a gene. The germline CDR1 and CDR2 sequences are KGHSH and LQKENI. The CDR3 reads CASSPRTGGMNTEAFF. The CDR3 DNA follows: TGTGCCAGCTCACCCAGGACAGGGGGGATGAACACTGAAGCTTTCTTT.

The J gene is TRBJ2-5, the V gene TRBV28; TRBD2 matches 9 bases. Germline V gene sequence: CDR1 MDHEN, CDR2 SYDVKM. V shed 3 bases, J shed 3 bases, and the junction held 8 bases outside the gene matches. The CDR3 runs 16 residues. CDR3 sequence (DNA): TGTGCCAGCAGTTTCTGGGCGGGGGGGCAGGAAGAGACCCAGTACTTC. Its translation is CASSFWAGGQEETQYF.

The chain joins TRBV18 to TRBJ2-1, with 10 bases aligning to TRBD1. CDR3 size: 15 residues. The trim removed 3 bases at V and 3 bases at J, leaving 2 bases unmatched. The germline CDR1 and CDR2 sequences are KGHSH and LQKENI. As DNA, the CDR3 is TGTGCCAGCTCACCGGGACAGGGGTACTACAATGAGCAGTTCTTC. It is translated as CASSPGQGYYNEQFF.

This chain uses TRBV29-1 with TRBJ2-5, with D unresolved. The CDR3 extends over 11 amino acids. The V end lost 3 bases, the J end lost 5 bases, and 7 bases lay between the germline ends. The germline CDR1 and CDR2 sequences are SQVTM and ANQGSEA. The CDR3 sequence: CSVEAHETQYF. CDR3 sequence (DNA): TGCAGCGTTGAGGCTCACGAGACCCAGTACTTC.

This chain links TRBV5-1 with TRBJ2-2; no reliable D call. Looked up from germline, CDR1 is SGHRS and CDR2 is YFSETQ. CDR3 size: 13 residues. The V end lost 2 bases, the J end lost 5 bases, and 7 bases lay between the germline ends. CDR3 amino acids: CASSFSLTGELFF. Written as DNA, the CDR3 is TGCGCCAGCAGCTTCAGTTTAACCGGGGAGCTGTTTTTT.

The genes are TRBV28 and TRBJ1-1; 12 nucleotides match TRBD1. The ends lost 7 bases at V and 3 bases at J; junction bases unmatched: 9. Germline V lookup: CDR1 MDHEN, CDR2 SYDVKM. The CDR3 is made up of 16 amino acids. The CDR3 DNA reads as TGTGCCAGCATCCTTTATGGGACAGGGGGCCACACTGAAGCTTTCTTT. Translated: CASILYGTGGHTEAFF.

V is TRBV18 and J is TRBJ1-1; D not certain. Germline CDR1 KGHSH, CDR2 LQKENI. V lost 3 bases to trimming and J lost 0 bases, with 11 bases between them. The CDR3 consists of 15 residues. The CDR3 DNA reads TGTGCCAGCTCACCCGCGGGCACCATGAACACTGAAGCTTTCTTT. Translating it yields CASSPAGTMNTEAFF.

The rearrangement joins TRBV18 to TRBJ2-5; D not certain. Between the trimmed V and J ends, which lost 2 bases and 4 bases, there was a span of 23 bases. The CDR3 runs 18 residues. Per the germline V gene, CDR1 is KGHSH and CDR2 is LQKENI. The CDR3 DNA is TGTGCCAGCTCACCAAGGAAGGAAAGCGAAGTTGGGTCAGAGACCCAGTACTTC. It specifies CASSPRKESEVGSETQYF.

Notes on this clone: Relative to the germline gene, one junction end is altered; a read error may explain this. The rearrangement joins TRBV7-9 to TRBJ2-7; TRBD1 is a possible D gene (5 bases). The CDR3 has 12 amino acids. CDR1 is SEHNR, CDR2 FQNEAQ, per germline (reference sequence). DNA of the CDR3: TGTTCCAGCACCACGACAGTCTACGAGCAGTACTTC. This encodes CSSTTTVYEQYF.

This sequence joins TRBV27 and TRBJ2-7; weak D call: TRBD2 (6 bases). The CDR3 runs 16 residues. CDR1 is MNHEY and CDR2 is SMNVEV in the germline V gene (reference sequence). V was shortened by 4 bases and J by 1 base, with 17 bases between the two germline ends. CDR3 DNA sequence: TGTGCCAGCAGTTCCCCCGGGACTCGGGATTCCTACGAGCAGTACTTC. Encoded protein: CASSSPGTRDSYEQYF.

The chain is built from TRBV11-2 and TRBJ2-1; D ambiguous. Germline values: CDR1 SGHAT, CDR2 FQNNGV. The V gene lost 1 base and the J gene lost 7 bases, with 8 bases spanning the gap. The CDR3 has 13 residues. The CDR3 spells CASSLVVVNEQFF. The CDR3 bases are TGTGCCAGCAGCTTAGTAGTAGTGAATGAGCAGTTCTTC.

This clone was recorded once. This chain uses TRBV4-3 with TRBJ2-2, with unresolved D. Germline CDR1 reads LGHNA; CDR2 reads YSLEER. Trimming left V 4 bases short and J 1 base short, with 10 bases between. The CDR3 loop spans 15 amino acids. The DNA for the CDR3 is TGCGCCAGCAGCCGATACGCAGAGAACACCGGGGAGCTGTTTTTT. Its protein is CASSRYAENTGELFF.

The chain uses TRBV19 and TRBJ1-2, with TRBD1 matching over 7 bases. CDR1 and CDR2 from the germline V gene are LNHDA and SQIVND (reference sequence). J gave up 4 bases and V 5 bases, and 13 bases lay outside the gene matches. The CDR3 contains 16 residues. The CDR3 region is CASSVQGKGVGYGYTF. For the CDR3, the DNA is TGTGCCAGTAGTGTACAGGGGAAGGGGGTTGGCTATGGCTACACCTTC.

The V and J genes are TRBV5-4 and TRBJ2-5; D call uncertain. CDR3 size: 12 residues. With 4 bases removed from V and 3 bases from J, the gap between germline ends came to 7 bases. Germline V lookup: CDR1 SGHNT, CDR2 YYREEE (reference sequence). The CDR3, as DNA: TGTGCCAGCAGCCTTCCAGAAGAGACCCAGTACTTC. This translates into CASSLPEETQYF.

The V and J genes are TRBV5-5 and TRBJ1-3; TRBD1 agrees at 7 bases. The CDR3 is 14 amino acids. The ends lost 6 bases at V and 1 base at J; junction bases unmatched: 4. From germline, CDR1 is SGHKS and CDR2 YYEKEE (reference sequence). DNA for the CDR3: TGTGCCAGCACGTCGGACAGGTCTGGAAACACCATATATTTT. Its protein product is CASTSDRSGNTIYF.

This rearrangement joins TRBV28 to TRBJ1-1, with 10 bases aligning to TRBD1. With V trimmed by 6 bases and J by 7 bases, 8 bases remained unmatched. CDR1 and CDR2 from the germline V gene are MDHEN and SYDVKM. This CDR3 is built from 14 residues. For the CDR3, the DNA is TGTGCCAGCAGCCAAAGGACAGGGGGTTATGAAGCTTTCTTT. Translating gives CASSQRTGGYEAFF.

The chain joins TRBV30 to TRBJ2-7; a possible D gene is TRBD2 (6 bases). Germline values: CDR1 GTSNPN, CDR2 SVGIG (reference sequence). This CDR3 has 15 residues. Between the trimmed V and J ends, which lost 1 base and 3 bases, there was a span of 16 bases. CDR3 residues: CAWSATGGRSYEQYF. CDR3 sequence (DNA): TGTGCCTGGAGTGCGACCGGGGGACGGAGCTACGAGCAGTACTTC.

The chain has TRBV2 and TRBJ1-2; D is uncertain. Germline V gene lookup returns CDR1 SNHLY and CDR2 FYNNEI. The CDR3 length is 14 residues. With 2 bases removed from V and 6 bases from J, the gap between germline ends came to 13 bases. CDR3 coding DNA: TGTGCCAGCAGTGAATTAACCCTCGGGAATGGCTACACCTTC. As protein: CASSELTLGNGYTF.

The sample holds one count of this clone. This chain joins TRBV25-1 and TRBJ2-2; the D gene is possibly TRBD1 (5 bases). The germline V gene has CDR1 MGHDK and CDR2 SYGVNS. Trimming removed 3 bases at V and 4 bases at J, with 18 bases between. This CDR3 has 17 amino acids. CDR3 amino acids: CASSERPPQRGTGELFF. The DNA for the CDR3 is TGTGCCAGCAGTGAGAGGCCCCCTCAAAGGGGCACCGGGGAGCTGTTTTTT. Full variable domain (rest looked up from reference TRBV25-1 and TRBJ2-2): EADIYQTPRYLVIGTGKKITLECSQTMGHDKMYWYQQDPGMELHLIHYSYGVNSTEKGDLSSESTVSRIRTEHFPLTLESARPSHTSQYLCASSERPPQRGTGELFFGEGSRLTVL.

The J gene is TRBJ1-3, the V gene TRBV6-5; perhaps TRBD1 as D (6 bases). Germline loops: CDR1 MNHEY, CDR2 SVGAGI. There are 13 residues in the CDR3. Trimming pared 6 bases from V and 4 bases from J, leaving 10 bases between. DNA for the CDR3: TGTGCCAGCAGAGGGGGAGCGGGAAACACCATATATTTT. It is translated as CASRGGAGNTIYF.

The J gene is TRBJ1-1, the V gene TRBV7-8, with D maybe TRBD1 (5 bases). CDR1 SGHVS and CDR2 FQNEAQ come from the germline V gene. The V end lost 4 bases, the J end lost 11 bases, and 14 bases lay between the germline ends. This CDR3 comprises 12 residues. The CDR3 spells CASSWAGQDAFF. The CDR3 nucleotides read TGTGCCAGCAGCTGGGCAGGGCAGGACGCTTTCTTT.